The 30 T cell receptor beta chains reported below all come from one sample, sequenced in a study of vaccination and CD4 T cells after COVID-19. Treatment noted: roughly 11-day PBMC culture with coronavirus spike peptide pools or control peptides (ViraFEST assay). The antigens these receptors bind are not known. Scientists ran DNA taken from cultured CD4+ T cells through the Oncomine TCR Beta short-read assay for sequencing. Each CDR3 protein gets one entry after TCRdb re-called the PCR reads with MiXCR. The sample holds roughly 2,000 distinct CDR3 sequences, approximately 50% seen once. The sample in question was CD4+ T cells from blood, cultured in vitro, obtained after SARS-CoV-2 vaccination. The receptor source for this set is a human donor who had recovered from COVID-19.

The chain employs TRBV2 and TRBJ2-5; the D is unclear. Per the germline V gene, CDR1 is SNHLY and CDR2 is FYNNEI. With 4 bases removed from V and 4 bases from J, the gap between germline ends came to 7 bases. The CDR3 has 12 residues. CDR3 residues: CASSGAGETQYF. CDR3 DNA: TGTGCCAGCAGTGGGGCCGGAGAGACCCAGTACTTC.

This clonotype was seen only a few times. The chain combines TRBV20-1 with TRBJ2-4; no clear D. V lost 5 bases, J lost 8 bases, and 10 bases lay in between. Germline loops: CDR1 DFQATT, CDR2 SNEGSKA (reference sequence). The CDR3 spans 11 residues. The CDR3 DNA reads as TGCAGTGCTCATAGCAGAGACATTCAGTACTTC. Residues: CSAHSRDIQYF.

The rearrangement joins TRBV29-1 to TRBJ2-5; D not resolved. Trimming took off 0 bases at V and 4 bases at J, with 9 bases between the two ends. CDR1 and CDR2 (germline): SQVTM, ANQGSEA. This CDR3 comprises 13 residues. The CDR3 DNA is TGCAGCGTTGAAGAAGTCCCCCGAGAGACCCAGTACTTC. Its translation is CSVEEVPRETQYF. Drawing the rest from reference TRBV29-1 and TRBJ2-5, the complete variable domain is SAVISQKPSRDICQRGTSLTIQCQVDSQVTMMFWYRQQPGQSLTLIATANQGSEATYESGFVIDKFPISRPNLTFSTLTVSNMSPEDSSIYLCSVEEVPRETQYFGPGTRLLVL.

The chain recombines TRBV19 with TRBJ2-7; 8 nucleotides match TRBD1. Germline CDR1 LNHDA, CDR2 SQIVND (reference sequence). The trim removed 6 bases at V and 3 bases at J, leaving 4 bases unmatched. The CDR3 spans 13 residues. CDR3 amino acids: CASSRDRSYEQYF. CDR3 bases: TGTGCCAGTAGCCGGGACAGGAGCTACGAGCAGTACTTC. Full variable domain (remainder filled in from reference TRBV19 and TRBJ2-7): DGGITQSPKYLFRKEGQNVTLSCEQNLNHDAMYWYRQDPGQGLRLIYYSQIVNDFQKGDIAEGYSVSREKKESFPLTVTSAQKNPTAFYLCASSRDRSYEQYFGPGTRLTVT.

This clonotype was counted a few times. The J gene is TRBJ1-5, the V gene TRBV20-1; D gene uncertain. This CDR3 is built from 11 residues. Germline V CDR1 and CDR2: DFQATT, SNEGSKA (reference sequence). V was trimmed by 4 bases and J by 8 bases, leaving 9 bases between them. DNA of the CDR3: TGCAGTGCTATAGACCTTGAGCCCCAGCATTTT. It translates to CSAIDLEPQHF.

The CDR3 region is CASSQDWTDQAFF. DNA of the CDR3: TGCGCCAGCAGCCAAGATTGGACAGATCAAGCTTTCTTT. The chain employs TRBV4-1 and TRBJ1-1, with a weak D call TRBD1 (6 bases). The V and J ends lost 0 bases and 9 bases respectively, with 11 bases between them. The CDR3 has 13 amino acids. Germline V gene lookup returns CDR1 MGHRA and CDR2 YSYEKL.

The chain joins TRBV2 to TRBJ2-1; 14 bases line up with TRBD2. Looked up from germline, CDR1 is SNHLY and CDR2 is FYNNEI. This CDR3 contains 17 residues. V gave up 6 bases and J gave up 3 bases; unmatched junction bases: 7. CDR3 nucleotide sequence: TGTGCCAGCAGCTACACGGGACTAGCGGGGGACTACAATGAGCAGTTCTTC. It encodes CASSYTGLAGDYNEQFF.

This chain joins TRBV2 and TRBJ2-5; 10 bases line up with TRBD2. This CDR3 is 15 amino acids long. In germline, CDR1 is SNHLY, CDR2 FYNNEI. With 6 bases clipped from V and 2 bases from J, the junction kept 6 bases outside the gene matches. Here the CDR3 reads CASRRGTSEQETQYF. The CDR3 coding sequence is TGTGCCAGCAGGAGGGGGACTAGCGAACAAGAGACCCAGTACTTC. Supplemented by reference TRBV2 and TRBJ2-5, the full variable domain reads EPEVTQTPSHQVTQMGQEVILRCVPISNHLYFYWYRQILGQKVEFLVSFYNNEISEKSEIFDDQFSVERPDGSNFTLKIRSTKLEDSAMYFCASRRGTSEQETQYFGPGTRLLVL.

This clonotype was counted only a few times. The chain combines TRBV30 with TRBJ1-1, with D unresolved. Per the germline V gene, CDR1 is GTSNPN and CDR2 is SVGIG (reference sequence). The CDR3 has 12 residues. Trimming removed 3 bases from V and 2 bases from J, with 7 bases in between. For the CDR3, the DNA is TGTGCCTGGAGGGAAGGTAACACTGAAGCTTTCTTT. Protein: CAWREGNTEAFF.

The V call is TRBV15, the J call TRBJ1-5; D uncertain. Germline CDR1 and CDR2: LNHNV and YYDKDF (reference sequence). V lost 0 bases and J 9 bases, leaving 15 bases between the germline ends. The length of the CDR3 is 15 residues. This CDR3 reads CATSRDYEGPSPQHF. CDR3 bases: TGTGCCACCAGCAGAGATTATGAGGGCCCGTCGCCCCAGCATTTT.

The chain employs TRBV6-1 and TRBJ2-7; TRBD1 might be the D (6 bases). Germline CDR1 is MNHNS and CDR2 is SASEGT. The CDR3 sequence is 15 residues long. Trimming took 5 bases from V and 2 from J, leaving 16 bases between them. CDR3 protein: CASSTSGTPAYEQYF. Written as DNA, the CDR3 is TGTGCCAGCAGTACCTCCGGGACACCCGCCTACGAGCAGTACTTC.

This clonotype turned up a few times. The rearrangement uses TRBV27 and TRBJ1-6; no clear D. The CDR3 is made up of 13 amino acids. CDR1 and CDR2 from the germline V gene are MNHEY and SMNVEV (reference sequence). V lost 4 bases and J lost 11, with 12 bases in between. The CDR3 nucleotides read TGTGCCAGCAGTTCGGAGGTCGGGACACCCCTCCACTTT. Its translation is CASSSEVGTPLHF.

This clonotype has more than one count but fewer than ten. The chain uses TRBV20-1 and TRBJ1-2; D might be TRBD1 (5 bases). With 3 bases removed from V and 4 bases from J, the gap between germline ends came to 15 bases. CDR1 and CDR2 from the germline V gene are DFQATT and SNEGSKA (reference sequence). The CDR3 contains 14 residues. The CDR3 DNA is TGCAGTGCTAGGGTTCCGGGGGTGCCCTATGGCTACACCTTC. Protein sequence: CSARVPGVPYGYTF.

The CDR3 DNA sequence: TGTGCCAGCAGCTTAATCGCGGAGACCCAGTACTTC. Its translation: CASSLIAETQYF. The rearrangement uses TRBV7-2 and TRBJ2-5; D not resolved. CDR1 and CDR2 from the germline V gene are SGHTA and FQGNSA. There are 12 residues in the CDR3. Trimming removed 2 bases from V and 5 bases from J, with 6 bases in between.

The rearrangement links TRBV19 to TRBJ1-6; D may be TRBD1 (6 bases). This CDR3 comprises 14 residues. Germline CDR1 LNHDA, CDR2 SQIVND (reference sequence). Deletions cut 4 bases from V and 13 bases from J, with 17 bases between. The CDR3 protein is CASSTQDQGTPLHF. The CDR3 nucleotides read TGTGCCAGTAGTACCCAAGACCAGGGGACCCCCCTCCACTTT.

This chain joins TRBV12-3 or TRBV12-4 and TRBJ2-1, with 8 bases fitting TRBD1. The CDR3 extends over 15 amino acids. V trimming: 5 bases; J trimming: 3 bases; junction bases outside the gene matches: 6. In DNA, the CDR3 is TGTGCCAGCAGTGACAGGGGCCGTTTCTACAATGAGCAGTTCTTC. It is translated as CASSDRGRFYNEQFF.

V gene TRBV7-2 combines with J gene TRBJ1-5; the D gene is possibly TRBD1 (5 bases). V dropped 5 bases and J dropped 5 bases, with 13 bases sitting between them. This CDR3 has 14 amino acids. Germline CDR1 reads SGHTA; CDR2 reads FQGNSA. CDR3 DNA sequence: TGTGCCAGCAGCCCGGGACGCCTAGATCAGCCCCAGCATTTT. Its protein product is CASSPGRLDQPQHF. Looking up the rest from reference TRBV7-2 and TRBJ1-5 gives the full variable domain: GAGVSQSPSNKVTEKGKDVELRCDPISGHTALYWYRQSLGQGLEFLIYFQGNSAPDKSGLPSDRFSAERTGGSVSTLTIQRTQQEDSAVYLCASSPGRLDQPQHFGDGTRLSIL.

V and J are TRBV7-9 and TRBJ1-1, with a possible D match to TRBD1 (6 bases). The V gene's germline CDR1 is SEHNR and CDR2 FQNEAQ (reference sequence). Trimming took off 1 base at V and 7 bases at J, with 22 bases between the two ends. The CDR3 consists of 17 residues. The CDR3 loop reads CASSLDGPSQGFVEAFF. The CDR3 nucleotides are TGTGCCAGCAGCTTAGACGGTCCGAGTCAGGGGTTTGTTGAAGCTTTCTTT. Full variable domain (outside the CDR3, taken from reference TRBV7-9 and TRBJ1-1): DTGVSQNPRHKITKRGQNVTFRCDPISEHNRLYWYRQTLGQGPEFLTYFQNEAQLEKSRLLSDRFSAERPKGSFSTLEIQRTEQGDSAMYLCASSLDGPSQGFVEAFFGQGTRLTVV.

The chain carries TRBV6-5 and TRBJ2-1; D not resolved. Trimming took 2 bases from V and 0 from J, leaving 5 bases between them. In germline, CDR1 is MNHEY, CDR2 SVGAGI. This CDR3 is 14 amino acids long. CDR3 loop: CASSYRFSYNEQFF. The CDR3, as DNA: TGTGCCAGCAGTTACCGCTTCTCCTACAATGAGCAGTTCTTC.

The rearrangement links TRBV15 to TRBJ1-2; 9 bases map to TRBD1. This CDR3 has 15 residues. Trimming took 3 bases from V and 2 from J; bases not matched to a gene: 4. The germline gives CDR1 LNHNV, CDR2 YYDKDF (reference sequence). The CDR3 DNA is TGTGCCACCAGCAGGGACAGGGGAATGAACTATGGCTACACCTTC. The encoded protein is CATSRDRGMNYGYTF.

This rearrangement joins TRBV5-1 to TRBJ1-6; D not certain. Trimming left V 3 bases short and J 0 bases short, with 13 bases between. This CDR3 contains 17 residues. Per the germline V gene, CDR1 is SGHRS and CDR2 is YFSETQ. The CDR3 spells CASSSKSPSSYNSPLHF. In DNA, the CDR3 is TGCGCCAGCAGCTCAAAGTCCCCGAGCTCCTATAATTCACCCCTCCACTTT.

For the CDR3, the DNA is TGTGCCAGCAGCCGATCACTCACAGATACGCAGTATTTT. Encoded protein: CASSRSLTDTQYF. This chain uses TRBV7-2 with TRBJ2-3; D remains ambiguous. There are 13 residues in the CDR3. Between the trimmed V and J ends, which lost 5 bases and 2 bases, there was a span of 8 bases. Germline loops: CDR1 SGHTA, CDR2 FQGNSA.

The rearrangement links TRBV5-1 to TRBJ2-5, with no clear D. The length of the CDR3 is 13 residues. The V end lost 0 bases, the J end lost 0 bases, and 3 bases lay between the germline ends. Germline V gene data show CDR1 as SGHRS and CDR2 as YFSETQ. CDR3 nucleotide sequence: TGCGCCAGCAGCTTGGGAGACCAAGAGACCCAGTACTTC. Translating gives CASSLGDQETQYF.

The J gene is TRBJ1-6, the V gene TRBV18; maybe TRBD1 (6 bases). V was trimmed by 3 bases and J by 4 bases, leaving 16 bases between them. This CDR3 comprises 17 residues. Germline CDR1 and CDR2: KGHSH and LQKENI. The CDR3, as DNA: TGTGCCAGCTCACCCCGGGACACGAGATCTTATAATTCACCCCTCCACTTT. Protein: CASSPRDTRSYNSPLHF.

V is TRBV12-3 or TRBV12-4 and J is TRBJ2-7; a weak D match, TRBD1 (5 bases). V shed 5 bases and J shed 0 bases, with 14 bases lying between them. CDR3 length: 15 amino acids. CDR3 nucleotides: TGTGCCAGCAGTCCTGACAGAGCCAGCTCCTACGAGCAGTACTTC. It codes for CASSPDRASSYEQYF.

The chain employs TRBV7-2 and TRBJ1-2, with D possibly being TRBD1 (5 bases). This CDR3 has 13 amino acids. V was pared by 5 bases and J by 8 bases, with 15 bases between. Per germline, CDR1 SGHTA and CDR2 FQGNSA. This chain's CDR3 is CASSRLGGGGYTF. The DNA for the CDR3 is TGTGCCAGCAGCCGCCTTGGGGGAGGCGGCTACACCTTC. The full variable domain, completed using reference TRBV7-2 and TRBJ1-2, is GAGVSQSPSNKVTEKGKDVELRCDPISGHTALYWYRQSLGQGLEFLIYFQGNSAPDKSGLPSDRFSAERTGGSVSTLTIQRTQQEDSAVYLCASSRLGGGGYTFGSGTRLTVV.

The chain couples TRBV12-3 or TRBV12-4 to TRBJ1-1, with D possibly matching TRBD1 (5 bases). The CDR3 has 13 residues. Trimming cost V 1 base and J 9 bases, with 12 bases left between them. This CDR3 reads CASSLGQQAKAFF. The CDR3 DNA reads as TGTGCCAGCAGTTTAGGGCAACAGGCGAAAGCTTTCTTT.

The CDR3 reads CASTEGVYEQYF. In DNA, the CDR3 is TGTGCCAGCACCGAGGGAGTGTACGAGCAGTACTTC. The rearrangement uses TRBV6-2 or TRBV6-3 and TRBJ2-7, with TRBD2 as a possible D gene (5 bases). The V gene's germline CDR1 is MNHEY and CDR2 SVGEGT. The CDR3 runs 12 residues. Trimming cost V 7 bases and J 4 bases, with 11 bases left between them.

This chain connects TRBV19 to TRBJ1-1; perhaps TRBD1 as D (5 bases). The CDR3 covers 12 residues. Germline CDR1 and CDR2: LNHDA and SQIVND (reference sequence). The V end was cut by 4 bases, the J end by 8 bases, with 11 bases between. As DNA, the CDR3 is TGTGCCAGTAGTACCCTCTGGACAGAAGCTTTCTTT. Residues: CASSTLWTEAFF. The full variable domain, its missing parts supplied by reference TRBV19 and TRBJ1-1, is DGGITQSPKYLFRKEGQNVTLSCEQNLNHDAMYWYRQDPGQGLRLIYYSQIVNDFQKGDIAEGYSVSREKKESFPLTVTSAQKNPTAFYLCASSTLWTEAFFGQGTRLTVV.

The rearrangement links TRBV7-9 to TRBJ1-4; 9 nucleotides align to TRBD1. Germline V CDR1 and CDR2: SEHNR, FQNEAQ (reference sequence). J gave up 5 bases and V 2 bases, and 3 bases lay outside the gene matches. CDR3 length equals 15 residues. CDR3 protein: CASSLTGTGNEKLFF. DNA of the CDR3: TGTGCCAGCAGCTTAACGGGGACAGGGAATGAAAAACTGTTTTTT.